This T cell receptor (beta chain) was profiled in a study of blood T cell repertoires in COVID-19. At the level of the study: Italy, Spain and the United States were the sources of the convalescent and acute COVID-19 samples. T cells, B-cell-depleted T cells, or PBMCs provided the cDNA or gDNA that served as material.

Authors' processing steps: Amplified reference gene primers provided the basis for estimating nucleated cell counts. Sequencing used immunoSEQ multiplex PCR; TCRdb keeps in-frame clones, though not all of them. For V, J and clone size, that table is used; D and trimming come from the DNA. The profile shows some 45,000 clones, roughly 86% of them singletons. Trimming removed 2 bases from V and 2 bases from J, with 16 bases in between. The CDR3 extends over 15 amino acids. Germline loops: CDR1 SQVTM, CDR2 ANQGSEA. The clonotype comes from a human donor in a cohort sampled during active COVID-19. The sample consisted of peripheral blood. The chain combines TRBV29-1 with TRBJ2-7, with D perhaps TRBD2 (6 bases). CDR3 protein: CSVESDTSPTYEQYF. The CDR3 DNA is TGCAGCGTTGAATCCGATACTAGCCCCACCTACGAGCAGTACTTC.